This T cell receptor (beta chain) was sequenced for a study of human T cells and chemical hapten exposure. Study summary: Throughout a study of about 24 weeks, patients underwent weekly scalp administration of diphenylcyclopropenone doses.

Time point meaning: patch test 1, 2 weeks after DPC sensitization. Specified treatment: therapeutic diphenylcyclopropenone sensitization with weekly scalp DPC. Prior to application of each patch test, blood was drawn. Alopecia patients between 18 and 70 years old and suitable for DPC were used as donors. The study extracted total RNA from unfractionated whole blood. TCRdb used MiXCR to reprocess the RACE reads, holding one entry per CDR3 protein. The table includes 380,000 or so distinct CDR3 sequences, about 4.4% detected once. Germline V gene sequence: CDR1 ENHRY, CDR2 SYGVKD. This CDR3 has 16 residues. The V end lost 2 bases, the J end lost 1 base, and 13 bases lay between the germline ends.

The receptor's source is a woman in her fifties or sixties with alopecia areata. Some clones in this sample may be carry-over from other donors' samples. The rearrangement links TRBV10-3 to TRBJ2-3; possibly TRBD1 for D (6 bases). Here the sequenced sample was whole blood, taken in connection with sensitization to the hapten diphenylcyclopropenone (DPC). In DNA form, the CDR3 reads TGTGCCATCAGTGAGCTCCAGGGGATGGGCACAGATACGCAGTATTTT. This codes for CAISELQGMGTDTQYF.